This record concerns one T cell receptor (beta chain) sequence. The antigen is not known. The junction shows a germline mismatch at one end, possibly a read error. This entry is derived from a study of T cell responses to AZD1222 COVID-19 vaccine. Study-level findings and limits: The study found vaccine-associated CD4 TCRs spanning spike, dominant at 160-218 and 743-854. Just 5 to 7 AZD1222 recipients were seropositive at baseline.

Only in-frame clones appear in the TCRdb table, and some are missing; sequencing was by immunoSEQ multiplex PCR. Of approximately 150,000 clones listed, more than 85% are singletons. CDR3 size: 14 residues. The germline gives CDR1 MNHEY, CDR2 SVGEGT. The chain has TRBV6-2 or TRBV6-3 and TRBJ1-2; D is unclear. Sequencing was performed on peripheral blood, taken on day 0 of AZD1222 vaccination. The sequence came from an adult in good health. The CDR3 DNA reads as TGTGCCAGCAGTTACAACGAATGGACTGACGGGAGAATATTC. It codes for CASSYNEWTDGRIF.